These 19 T cell receptor beta chains were all obtained from the same sample, sequenced in a study of T cell responses to AZD1222 COVID-19 vaccine. The assay was immunoSEQ multiplex PCR, and TCRdb's table has in-frame clones only and misses some. The data contain under 50,000 clones, about 80% of them singletons. The sample was peripheral blood, taken 28 days after the second dose of the MenACWY control vaccine. All receptors derive from an adult who received the MenACWY meningococcal vaccine as a control.

The chain carries TRBV7-8 and TRBJ2-7; 10 bases line up with TRBD1. J gave up 2 bases and V 6 bases, and 13 bases lay outside the gene matches. The CDR3 runs to 17 residues. Germline V gene lookup returns CDR1 SGHVS and CDR2 FQNEAQ. The CDR3 loop is CASSLAWGTGATYEQYF. In DNA, the CDR3 is TGTGCCAGCAGTCTGGCGTGGGGGACAGGGGCTACCTACGAGCAGTACTTC.

V and J are TRBV6-5 and TRBJ2-1; TRBD1 might be the D (6 bases). Germline CDR1 is MNHEY and CDR2 is SVGAGI. V was clipped by 6 bases and J by 9 bases, with 21 bases between them. CDR3 length: 15 amino acids. CDR3 in DNA: TGTGCCAGCAGCGAGCCCACCACTCAAGGGGGTGAGCAGTTCTTC. It translates to CASSEPTTQGGEQFF.

The rearrangement uses TRBV5-6 and TRBJ1-2, with D perhaps matching TRBD1 (5 bases). Germline assignment: CDR1 SGHDT and CDR2 YYEEEE. V was shortened by 0 bases and J by 3 bases, with 12 bases between the two germline ends. The CDR3 covers 15 residues. CDR3 nucleotides: TGTGCCAGCAGCTTGGAAACCAGGGTGGACTATGGCTACACCTTC. Protein sequence: CASSLETRVDYGYTF.

This chain connects TRBV28 to TRBJ1-5; 11 bases match TRBD1. CDR1 MDHEN and CDR2 SYDVKM come from the germline V gene. The junction had 5 bases not matched to a gene; V was cut back by 4 bases and J by 6 bases. The CDR3 is 15 residues long. The CDR3 DNA sequence: TGTGCCAGCAGTTCCCTAGGACAGGGGGCTCAGCCCCAGCATTTT. Translating gives CASSSLGQGAQPQHF.

The chain carries TRBV5-6 and TRBJ1-2; D perhaps matches TRBD1 (6 bases). V lost 2 bases to trimming and J lost 6 bases, with 11 bases between them. The CDR3 consists of 13 residues. Germline V gene sequence: CDR1 SGHDT, CDR2 YYEEEE. The CDR3 DNA is TGTGCCAGCAGCTTACCAGGGGTCCATGGCTACACCTTC. Amino acids: CASSLPGVHGYTF.

This clone was found once. The chain couples TRBV6-5 to TRBJ1-1, with D perhaps TRBD1 (5 bases). CDR3 length: 13 amino acids. V shed 6 bases and J shed 2 bases, with 10 bases lying between them. Germline loops: CDR1 MNHEY, CDR2 SVGAGI. The CDR3 DNA reads TGTGCCAGCAGCGCCAGGGTCAACACTGAAGCTTTCTTT. Translated, it gives CASSARVNTEAFF.

The rearrangement uses TRBV6-5 and TRBJ2-1; D gene unclear. CDR3 length equals 12 residues. V was shortened by 7 bases and J by 10 bases, with 14 bases between the two germline ends. Germline V gives CDR1 MNHEY, CDR2 SVGAGI. CDR3 sequence: CASKGNEGEQFF. The CDR3 nucleotides are TGTGCCAGCAAAGGAAACGAAGGCGAGCAGTTCTTC.

The chain joins TRBV2 to TRBJ2-1; TRBD2 matches at 11 bases. Germline loops: CDR1 SNHLY, CDR2 FYNNEI. V shed 7 bases, J shed 14 bases, and the junction held 13 bases outside the gene matches. This CDR3 is built from 14 residues. This chain's CDR3 is CASMSGLAGGLEFF. The CDR3 DNA follows: TGTGCCAGCATGAGTGGATTAGCGGGAGGGCTCGAGTTCTTC.

The CDR3 reads CASSPQTAGGETQYF. The CDR3 coding sequence is TGTGCCAGCAGTCCTCAGACAGCGGGGGGAGAGACCCAGTACTTC. The gene calls are TRBV25-1 and TRBJ2-5, with 9 nucleotides matching TRBD2. This CDR3 comprises 15 residues. Trimming at V came to 5 bases and at J to 4 bases, leaving 8 bases not matched to a gene. Germline V gene data show CDR1 as MGHDK and CDR2 as SYGVNS.

This clone showed up just once. The chain has TRBV6-5 and TRBJ2-7; D might be TRBD1 or TRBD2, each matching 5 bases. The V gene's germline CDR1 is MNHEY and CDR2 SVGAGI. The ends were cut back, 8 bases at V and 1 base at J, with 18 bases in the middle. The length of the CDR3 is 15 residues. CDR3 loop: CASSLWGFASYEQYV. The DNA for the CDR3 is TGTGCCAGCTCTCTTTGGGGGTTCGCATCCTACGAGCAGTACGTC.

The chain carries TRBV7-9 and TRBJ1-1, with D perhaps matching TRBD1 (5 bases). Germline V CDR1 and CDR2: SEHNR, FQNEAQ (reference sequence). There are 12 residues in the CDR3. V shed 5 bases and J shed 8 bases, with 12 bases lying between them. CDR3 sequence reads: CASSPGPREAFF. The DNA for the CDR3 is TGTGCCAGCAGCCCGGGGCCGAGAGAAGCTTTCTTT.

The V call is TRBV10-1, the J call TRBJ1-1; D unresolved. Trimming took off 2 bases at V and 2 bases at J, with 15 bases between the two ends. The CDR3 loop spans 16 amino acids. Germline V gene lookup returns CDR1 WNHNN and CDR2 SYGVQD (reference sequence). The DNA of the CDR3 is TGCGCCAGCAGTGAGACAAAGTCTCGCGGAAACACTGAAGCTTTCTTT. Translation gives CASSETKSRGNTEAFF.

In this sample, this clone turned up once. The chain employs TRBV5-8 and TRBJ2-3, with 9 bases matching TRBD2. Germline CDR1 is SGHTS and CDR2 is YDEGEE. This CDR3 contains 16 residues. V lost 2 bases, J lost 6 bases, and 10 bases stayed unmatched. The CDR3 nucleotides are TGTGCCAGCAGCTTCACCCGACTAGCGGTCGGGGATACGCAGTATTTT. Protein: CASSFTRLAVGDTQYF.

The chain uses TRBV27 and TRBJ2-1; D might be TRBD1 (6 bases). Germline CDR1 MNHEY, CDR2 SMNVEV (reference sequence). The CDR3 contains 17 residues. V was shortened by 5 bases and J by 6 bases, with 23 bases between the two germline ends. CDR3 nucleotides: TGTGCCAGCAGTAAAGTGGCGGTCTTACAGGGTAGCAATGAGCAGTTCTTC. Translation: CASSKVAVLQGSNEQFF.

The V and J genes are TRBV12-5 and TRBJ2-3; TRBD2 matches 9 bases. The CDR3 sequence is 18 residues long. With V trimmed by 1 base and J by 6 bases, 14 bases remained unmatched. The germline CDR1 and CDR2 sequences are LGHNT and FRNRAP. Here the CDR3 reads CASGLGAGGGYGGDTQYF. CDR3 nucleotide sequence: TGTGCTAGTGGTTTGGGTGCGGGAGGGGGCTACGGAGGGGATACGCAGTATTTT.

The chain recombines TRBV3-1 (or the pseudogene TRBV3-2) with TRBJ1-4; no clear D. V was clipped by 4 bases and J by 8 bases, with 8 bases between them. This CDR3 is built from 12 residues. The V gene's germline CDR1 is LGHDT and CDR2 YNNKEL (reference sequence). In DNA, the CDR3 is TGTGCCAGCAGCCGGGCGAGCGAAAAACTGTTTTTT. It is translated as CASSRASEKLFF.

The rearrangement links TRBV28 to TRBJ1-1, with 9 positions matching TRBD1. Germline CDR1 and CDR2: MDHEN and SYDVKM. This CDR3 has 14 residues. Losses at the gene ends were 7 bases for V and 3 bases for J; bases not matched to a gene: 6. This CDR3 reads CASNLQGADTEAFF. The CDR3 bases are TGTGCCAGCAATCTACAGGGGGCGGACACTGAAGCTTTCTTT.

V gene TRBV27 combines with J gene TRBJ1-1; a possible D gene is TRBD1 (5 bases). V was shortened by 6 bases and J by 1 base, with 12 bases between the two germline ends. The CDR3 has 14 residues. Germline V gives CDR1 MNHEY, CDR2 SMNVEV (reference sequence). The CDR3 loop is CASSAGLRNTEAFF. The CDR3 nucleotides are TGTGCCAGCAGCGCAGGGTTACGGAACACTGAAGCTTTCTTT.

Only a few counts were recorded for this clone. The chain employs TRBV6-5 and TRBJ1-2; maybe TRBD1 (6 bases). This CDR3 has 12 residues. Germline lookup yields CDR1 MNHEY and CDR2 SVGAGI. Trimming stripped 8 bases from V and 7 bases from J, with 14 bases between. The CDR3, as DNA: TGTGCCAGCCTTGGGGGGCACCGTGGCTACACCTTC. Translating gives CASLGGHRGYTF.